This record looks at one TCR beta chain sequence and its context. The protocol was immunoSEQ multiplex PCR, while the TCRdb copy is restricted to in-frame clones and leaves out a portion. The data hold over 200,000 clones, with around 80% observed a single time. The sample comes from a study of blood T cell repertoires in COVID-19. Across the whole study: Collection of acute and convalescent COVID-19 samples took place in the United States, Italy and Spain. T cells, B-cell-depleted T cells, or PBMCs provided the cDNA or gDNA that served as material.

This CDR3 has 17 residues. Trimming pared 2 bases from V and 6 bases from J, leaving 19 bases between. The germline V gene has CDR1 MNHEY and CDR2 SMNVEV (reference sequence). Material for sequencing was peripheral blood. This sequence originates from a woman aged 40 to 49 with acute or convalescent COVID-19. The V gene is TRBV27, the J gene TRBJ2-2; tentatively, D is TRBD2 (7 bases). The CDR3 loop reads CASSLVQPLGGPGELFF. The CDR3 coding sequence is TGTGCCAGCAGTTTAGTTCAACCCCTCGGGGGGCCCGGGGAGCTGTTTTTT.